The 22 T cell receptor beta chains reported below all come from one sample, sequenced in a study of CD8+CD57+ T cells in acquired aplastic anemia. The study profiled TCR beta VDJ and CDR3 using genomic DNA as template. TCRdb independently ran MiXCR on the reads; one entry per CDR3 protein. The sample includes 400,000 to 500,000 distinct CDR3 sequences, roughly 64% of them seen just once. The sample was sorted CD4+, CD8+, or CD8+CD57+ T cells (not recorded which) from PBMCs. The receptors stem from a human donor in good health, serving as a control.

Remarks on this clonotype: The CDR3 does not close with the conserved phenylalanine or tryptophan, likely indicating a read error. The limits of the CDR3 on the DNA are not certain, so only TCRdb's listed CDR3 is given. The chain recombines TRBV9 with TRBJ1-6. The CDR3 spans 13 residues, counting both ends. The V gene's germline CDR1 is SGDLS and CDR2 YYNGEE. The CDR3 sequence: CASSVEPGSPYEL.

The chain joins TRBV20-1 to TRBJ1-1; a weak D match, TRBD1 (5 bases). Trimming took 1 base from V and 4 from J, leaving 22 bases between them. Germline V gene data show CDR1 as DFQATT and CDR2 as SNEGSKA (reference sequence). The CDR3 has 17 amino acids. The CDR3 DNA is TGCAGTGCTAGAGGGCTAGGGGTGCTATCGGGGGGCACTGAAGCTTTCTTT. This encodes CSARGLGVLSGGTEAFF.

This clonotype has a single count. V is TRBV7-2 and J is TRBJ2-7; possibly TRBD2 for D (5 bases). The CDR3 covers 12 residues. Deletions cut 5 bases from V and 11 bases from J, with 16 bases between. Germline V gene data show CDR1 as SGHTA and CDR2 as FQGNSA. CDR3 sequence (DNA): TGTGCCAGCAGCAGCGACGGACCCGGGAAGTACTTC. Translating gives CASSSDGPGKYF.

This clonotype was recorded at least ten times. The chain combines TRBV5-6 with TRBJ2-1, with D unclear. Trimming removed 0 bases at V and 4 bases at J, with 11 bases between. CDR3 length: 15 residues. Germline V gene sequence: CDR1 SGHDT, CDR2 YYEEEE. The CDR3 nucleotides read TGTGCCAGCAGCTTGGATGTCCTCCTATACAATGAGCAGTTCTTC. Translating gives CASSLDVLLYNEQFF.

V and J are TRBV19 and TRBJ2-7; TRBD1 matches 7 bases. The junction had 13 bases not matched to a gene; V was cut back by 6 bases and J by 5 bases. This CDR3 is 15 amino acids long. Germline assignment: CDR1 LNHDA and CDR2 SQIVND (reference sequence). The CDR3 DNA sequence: TGTGCCAGTAGCTTAGGTCGGGGACAGACCAACGAGCAGTACTTC. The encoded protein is CASSLGRGQTNEQYF.

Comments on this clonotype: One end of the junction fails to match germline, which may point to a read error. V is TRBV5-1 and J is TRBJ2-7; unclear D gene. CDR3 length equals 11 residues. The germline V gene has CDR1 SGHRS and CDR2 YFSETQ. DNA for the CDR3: TGCGCCAGCAGCTTGGGTCAAAACACTGACTTC. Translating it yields CASSLGQNTDF.

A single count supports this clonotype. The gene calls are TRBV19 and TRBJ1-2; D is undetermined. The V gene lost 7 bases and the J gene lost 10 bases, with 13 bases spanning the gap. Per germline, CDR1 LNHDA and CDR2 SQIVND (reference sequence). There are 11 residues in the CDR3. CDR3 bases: TGTGCCAGTAACCAACAAGGATACTACACCTTC. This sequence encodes CASNQQGYYTF.

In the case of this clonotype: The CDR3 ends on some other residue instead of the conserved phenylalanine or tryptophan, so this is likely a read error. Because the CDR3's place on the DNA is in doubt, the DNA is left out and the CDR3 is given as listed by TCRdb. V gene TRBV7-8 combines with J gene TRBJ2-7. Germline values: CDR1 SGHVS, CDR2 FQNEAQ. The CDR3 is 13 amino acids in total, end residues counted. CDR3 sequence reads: CASSPLQSYAHYH.

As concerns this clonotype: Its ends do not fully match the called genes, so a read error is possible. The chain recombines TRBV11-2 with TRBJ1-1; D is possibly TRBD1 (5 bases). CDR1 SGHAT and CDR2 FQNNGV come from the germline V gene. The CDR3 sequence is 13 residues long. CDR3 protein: CASSIDSYTEAFF. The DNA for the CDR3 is TGTGCCAGCAGCATAGACAGCTACACTGAAGCTTTCTTT.

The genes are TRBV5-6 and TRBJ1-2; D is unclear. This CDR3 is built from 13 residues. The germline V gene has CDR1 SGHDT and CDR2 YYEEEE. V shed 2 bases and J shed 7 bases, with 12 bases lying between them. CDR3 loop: CASSLASRLGYTF. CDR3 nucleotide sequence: TGTGCCAGCAGCTTAGCTTCTAGGCTTGGCTACACCTTC.

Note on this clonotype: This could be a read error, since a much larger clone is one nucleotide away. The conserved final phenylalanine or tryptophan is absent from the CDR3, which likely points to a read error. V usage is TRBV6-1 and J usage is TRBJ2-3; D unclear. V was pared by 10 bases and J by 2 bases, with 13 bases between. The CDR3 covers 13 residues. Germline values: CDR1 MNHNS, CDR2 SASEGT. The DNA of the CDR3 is TGTGCCAACTCGGACGGACCCACAGATACGCAGTATTCT. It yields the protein CANSDGPTDTQYS.

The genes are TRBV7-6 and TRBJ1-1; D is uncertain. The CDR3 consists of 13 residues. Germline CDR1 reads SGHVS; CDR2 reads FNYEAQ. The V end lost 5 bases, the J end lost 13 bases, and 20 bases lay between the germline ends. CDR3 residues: CASSGSSNADGFF. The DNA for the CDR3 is TGTGCCAGCAGCGGCTCGAGCAACGCGGATGGTTTCTTT.

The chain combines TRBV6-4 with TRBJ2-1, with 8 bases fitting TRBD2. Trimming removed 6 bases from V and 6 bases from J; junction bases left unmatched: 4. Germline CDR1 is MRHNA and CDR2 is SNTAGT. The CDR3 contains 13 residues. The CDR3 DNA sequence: TGTGCCAGCAGCACCGGGACTAGCAATGAGCAGTTCTTC. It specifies CASSTGTSNEQFF.

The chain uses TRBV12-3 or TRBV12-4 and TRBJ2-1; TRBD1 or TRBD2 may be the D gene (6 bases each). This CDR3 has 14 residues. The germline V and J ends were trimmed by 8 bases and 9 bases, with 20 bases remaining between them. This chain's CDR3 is CASARGLGPLEQFF. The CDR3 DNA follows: TGTGCCAGCGCCAGGGGACTGGGACCACTTGAGCAGTTCTTC.

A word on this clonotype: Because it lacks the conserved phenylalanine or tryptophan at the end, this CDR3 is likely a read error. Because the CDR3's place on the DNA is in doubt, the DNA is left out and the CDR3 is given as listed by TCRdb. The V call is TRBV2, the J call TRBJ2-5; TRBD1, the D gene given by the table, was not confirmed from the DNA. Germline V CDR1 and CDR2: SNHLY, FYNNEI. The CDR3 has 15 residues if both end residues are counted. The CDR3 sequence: CASSGLRHGGDTFGS.

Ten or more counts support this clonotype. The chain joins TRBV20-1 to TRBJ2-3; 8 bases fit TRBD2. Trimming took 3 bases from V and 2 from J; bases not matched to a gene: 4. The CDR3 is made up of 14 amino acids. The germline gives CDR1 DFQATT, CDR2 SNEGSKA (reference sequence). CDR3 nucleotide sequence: TGCAGTGCTAGGTGGCGGGGGGCCACAGATACGCAGTATTTT. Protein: CSARWRGATDTQYF.

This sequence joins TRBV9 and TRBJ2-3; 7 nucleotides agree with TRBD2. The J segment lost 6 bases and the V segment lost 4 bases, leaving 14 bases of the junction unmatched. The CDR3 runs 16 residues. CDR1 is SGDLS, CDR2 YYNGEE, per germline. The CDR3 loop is CASSQNVGGGRDTQYF. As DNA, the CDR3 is TGTGCCAGCAGCCAGAATGTGGGCGGGGGACGGGATACGCAGTATTTT.

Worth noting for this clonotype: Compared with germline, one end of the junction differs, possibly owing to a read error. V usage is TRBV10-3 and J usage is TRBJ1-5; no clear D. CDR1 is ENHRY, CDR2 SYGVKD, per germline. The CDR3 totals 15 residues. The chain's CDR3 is CASSVAVYSNQPQHF. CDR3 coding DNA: TGTGCCAGCAGTGTCGCAGTATATAGCAATCAGCCCCAGCATTTT.

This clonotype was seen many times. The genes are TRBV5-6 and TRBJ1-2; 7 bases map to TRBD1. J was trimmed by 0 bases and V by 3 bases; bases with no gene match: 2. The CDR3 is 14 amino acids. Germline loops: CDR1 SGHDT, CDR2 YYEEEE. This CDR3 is CASSWGQTNYGYTF. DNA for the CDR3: TGTGCCAGCAGCTGGGGACAGACTAACTATGGCTACACCTTC.

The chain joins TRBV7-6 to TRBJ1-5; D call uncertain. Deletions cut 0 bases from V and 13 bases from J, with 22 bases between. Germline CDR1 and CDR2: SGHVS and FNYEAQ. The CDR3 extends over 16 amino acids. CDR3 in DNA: TGTGCCAGCAGCTTAGCGGCGGTGAGTTCCTACCAGCAGCAGCATTTT. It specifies CASSLAAVSSYQQQHF.

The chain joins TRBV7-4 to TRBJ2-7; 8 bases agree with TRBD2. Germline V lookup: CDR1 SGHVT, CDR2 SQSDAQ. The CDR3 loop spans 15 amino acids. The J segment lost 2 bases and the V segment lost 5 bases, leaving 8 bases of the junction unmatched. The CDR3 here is CASSPTRGGPYEQYF. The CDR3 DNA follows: TGTGCCAGCAGCCCTACTCGGGGGGGCCCCTACGAGCAGTACTTC.

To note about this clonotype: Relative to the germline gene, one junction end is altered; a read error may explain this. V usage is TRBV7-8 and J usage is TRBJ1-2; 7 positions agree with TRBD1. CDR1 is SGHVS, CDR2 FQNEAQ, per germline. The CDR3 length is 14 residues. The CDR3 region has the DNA TGTGCCAGCAGCCCGACAGGGTGGGGGCTTGGCCAGCACTTC. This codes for CASSPTGWGLGQHF.